These T cell receptor beta chains were read from a single sample in a study of PD-1 blockade in classical Hodgkin lymphoma. Profiled with immunoSEQ multiplex PCR; TCRdb holds only in-frame clones, not every one. The sample consists of more than 140,000 clones, 78% of them appearing once. This specimen was peripheral blood mononuclear cells (PBMCs), taken before the second cycle of nivolumab. All receptors come from a human donor with classical Hodgkin lymphoma. Each CDR3 is given with its conserved first and last residue. The D gene is left open where the match is weak. Rows may omit the clone size; those that give it use once, few, many or a size class.

v_call	d_call	j_call	clone_size	cdr3_nt	cdr3_aa
TRBV10-3	-	TRBJ2-7	-	TGTGCCATCAGTGAGTCCAGGGAAGGCGAGCAGTACTTC	CAISESREGEQYF
TRBV2	TRBD1	TRBJ2-1	-	TGTGCCAGCACTAGAGACAGGGGACCGTACAATGAGCAGTTCTTC	CASTRDRGPYNEQFF
TRBV9	TRBD1	TRBJ1-2	-	TGTGCCAGCAGCTCGCCCCGGGACAGGGGCGACTATAACTATGGCTACACCTTC	CASSSPRDRGDYNYGYTF
TRBV7-2	TRBD1	TRBJ1-4	-	TGTGCCAGCAGCTTCGGGGGACAGCTTAATGAAAAACTGTTTTTT	CASSFGGQLNEKLFF
TRBV28	-	TRBJ2-3	-	TGTGCCAGCACCCCGAGGGCGGGACACCGAAGCACAGATACGCAGTATTTT	CASTPRAGHRSTDTQYF
TRBV6-5	-	TRBJ1-5	many	TGTGCCAGCAGTTACTCAGCCAACAATCAGCCCCAGCATTTT	CASSYSANNQPQHF
TRBV4-2	TRBD2	TRBJ2-7	once	TGTGCCAGCAGCCAACAACTAGCGGGAGTATACGAGCAGTACTTC	CASSQQLAGVYEQYF
TRBV5-1	TRBD1	TRBJ1-1	-	TGCGCCAGCAGCAGGACAGGGGTGACTGAAGCTTTCTTT	CASSRTGVTEAFF
TRBV7-2	TRBD1	TRBJ1-6	-	TGTGCCAGCAGCTTCAGGGGGCATTATTCACCCCTCCACTTT	CASSFRGHYSPLHF
TRBV18	TRBD1	TRBJ2-3	-	TGTGCCAGCTCATCTAGACAGGGGATCACAGATACGCAGTATTTT	CASSSRQGITDTQYF
TRBV10-3	-	TRBJ1-1	few	TGTGCCATCAGTGAGTCTACCCGCACTGAAGCTTTCTTT	CAISESTRTEAFF
TRBV29-1	-	TRBJ2-3	-	TGCAGCGCGAAGTCTAGCACAGATACGCAGTATTTT	CSAKSSTDTQYF
TRBV7-3	-	TRBJ1-1	-	TGTGCCAGCAGCTTAAATGGGATTCACACTGAAGCTTTCTTT	CASSLNGIHTEAFF
TRBV2	-	TRBJ1-5	-	TGTGCCAGCAGACCGGGTGGCAATCAGCCCCAGCATTTT	CASRPGGNQPQHF
TRBV10-3	TRBD1	TRBJ1-5	-	TGTGCCATCAGTGGTCAGGGGGACGACCAGCCCCAGCATTTT	CAISGQGDDQPQHF
TRBV7-2	-	TRBJ2-7	-	TGTGCCAGCAGCTTAGTTGCTGGACAGAGATCCTACGAGCAGTACTTC	CASSLVAGQRSYEQYF
TRBV19	-	TRBJ1-1	-	TGTGCCAGTAGTTTAGACAGTGAAAACCTGAACACTGAAGCTTTCTTT	CASSLDSENLNTEAFF
TRBV6-5	TRBD1	TRBJ1-1	-	TGTGCCAGCAGACCACAGGGGTTAAACACTGAAGCTTTCTTT	CASRPQGLNTEAFF
TRBV11-1	-	TRBJ1-1	-	TGTGCCAGCAGCATTCGGTCGAACGCTGAAGCTTTCTTT	CASSIRSNAEAFF
TRBV7-2	-	TRBJ2-1	-	TGTGCCAGCAGCCGTGGTTGGGGGTCCCTCAATGAGCAGTTCTTC	CASSRGWGSLNEQFF
TRBV29-1	TRBD1	TRBJ2-3	-	TGCAGCGTTGTGGGGGCCCAAGCCGGGACAGCTACAGATACGCAGTATTTT	CSVVGAQAGTATDTQYF
TRBV6-5	-	TRBJ2-2	-	TGTGCCAGCAAGAGGGCCGGGGAGCTGTTTTTT	CASKRAGELFF
TRBV2	TRBD1	TRBJ1-5	-	TGTGCCAGCAGTCCACAGGGGGATCAGCCCCAGCATTTT	CASSPQGDQPQHF
TRBV5-1	TRBD2	TRBJ2-3	-	TGCGCCAGCAGACTAGCGGGAGCTGTAAATACGCAGTATTTT	CASRLAGAVNTQYF
TRBV6-6	TRBD1	TRBJ1-2	once	TGTGCCAGCAGTAACCAACAGGGGGAATATGGCTACACCTTC	CASSNQQGEYGYTF
TRBV15	-	TRBJ2-7	-	TGTGCCACCAGCAGAGATTTTTTCTCCCCCGCAGGGGCAGCCTACGAGCAGTACTTC	CATSRDFFSPAGAAYEQYF
TRBV6-6	-	TRBJ2-7	-	TGTGCCAGCAGTTACACCGGGACGGTAGGTCTCGAGCAGTACTTC	CASSYTGTVGLEQYF
TRBV29-1	-	TRBJ1-2	-	TGCAGCGTTGGGGGAGAAGCTAACTATGGCTACACCTTC	CSVGGEANYGYTF
TRBV6-6	-	TRBJ2-2	-	TGTGCCAGCAAAGACTATAACACCGGGGAGCTGTTTTTT	CASKDYNTGELFF
TRBV27	TRBD1	TRBJ1-5	-	TGTGCCAGTTCTGGGACAGCGCAGTCTAATCAGCCCCAGCATTTT	CASSGTAQSNQPQHF
TRBV13	TRBD1	TRBJ1-4	-	TGTGCCAGCAGCGAGCGGACCGAGACAGGGATTGGTGAAAAACTGTTTTTT	CASSERTETGIGEKLFF
TRBV5-1	-	TRBJ2-7	once	TGCGCCAGCAGCTTGGGCTACGGATCCCCCTACGAGCAGTACTTC	CASSLGYGSPYEQYF
TRBV7-2	TRBD1	TRBJ1-2	-	TGTGCCAGCAGCAGTCAGGGGGCGTACTATGGCTACACCTTC	CASSSQGAYYGYTF
TRBV6-4	TRBD1	TRBJ2-2	-	TGTGCCAGCAGTTTCACAGGGGGTATCACCGGGGAGCTGTTTTTT	CASSFTGGITGELFF
TRBV27	-	TRBJ2-1	-	TGTGCCAGCAGTTTAAGGCGGGGCGAGCAGTTCTTC	CASSLRRGEQFF
TRBV5-4	TRBD1	TRBJ2-5	-	TGTGCCAGCAGCCAAGGACAGGGGGCATGGGAGACCCAGTACTTC	CASSQGQGAWETQYF
TRBV6-1	-	TRBJ1-5	once	TGTGCCAGCTCACCACCCCACCGGGGGCGGCAGCCCCAGCATTTT	CASSPPHRGRQPQHF
TRBV6-6	-	TRBJ1-5	-	TGTGCCAGCAGTTACTCGGTAGGGAATCAGCCCCAGCATTTT	CASSYSVGNQPQHF
TRBV7-9	-	TRBJ2-7	-	TGTGCCAGCATCCCATCTGGGTTTTCCCACGAGCAGTACTTC	CASIPSGFSHEQYF
TRBV7-8	TRBD2	TRBJ2-3	-	TGTGCCAGCAGCTTAGCACGGCTAGCGGGTAATACGCAGTATTTT	CASSLARLAGNTQYF
TRBV2	-	TRBJ2-5	-	TGTGCCAGCAATTTAGGAATGGGCCAAGAGACCCAGTACTTC	CASNLGMGQETQYF
TRBV27	-	TRBJ1-2	-	TGTGCCAGCTCAAGGGGCAGGTCCTATGGCTACACCTTC	CASSRGRSYGYTF
TRBV7-9	-	TRBJ2-7	-	TGTGCCAGCAGCGGGACAACGCATAGCGGGCGTGTCTACGAGCAGTACTTC	CASSGTTHSGRVYEQYF
TRBV12-5	-	TRBJ2-5	-	TGTGCTAGTGGTTTATGGGGCCAAGAGACCCAGTACTTC	CASGLWGQETQYF
TRBV6-5	-	TRBJ1-1	once	TGTGCCAGCAGTCCCCCTCGGACGGGGAACACTGAAGCTTTCTTT	CASSPPRTGNTEAFF
TRBV7-8	TRBD1	TRBJ2-2	-	TGTGCCAGCAGCCCCGACAGGGTCCGCGGGGAGCTGTTTTTT	CASSPDRVRGELFF
TRBV6-1	TRBD1	TRBJ1-1	-	TGTGCCAGCAGTCGCCTACAGGGGACTGAAGCTTTCTTT	CASSRLQGTEAFF